This T cell receptor beta chain came from a study of early T cells in non-severe SARS-CoV-2 infection. Study results and limitations: VDJdb matching, biased toward anti-spike CD8 responses, missed private and CD4 specificities.

This clonotype was picked up many times. Its cognate antigen is unknown. CDR3 length: 13 residues. Per germline, CDR1 DFQATT and CDR2 SNEGSKA (reference sequence). Deletions cut 1 base from V and 4 bases from J, with 11 bases between. TCRdb fed the 5' RACE reads into MiXCR, producing one record per CDR3 protein. The profile covers roughly 34,000 distinct CDR3 sequences, with around 6% appearing a single time and 7.5% to 8% taken by the ten largest. The chain combines TRBV20-1 with TRBJ2-7, with D perhaps TRBD1 (5 bases). The sequence was obtained from an adult who was a healthcare worker with PCR-confirmed SARS-CoV-2 infection or an uninfected control (not recorded which). Sequencing input: whole blood. The CDR3 DNA is TGCAGTGCTAGAGCTCAGGGCGTATACGAGCAGTACTTC. The encoded protein is CSARAQGVYEQYF.